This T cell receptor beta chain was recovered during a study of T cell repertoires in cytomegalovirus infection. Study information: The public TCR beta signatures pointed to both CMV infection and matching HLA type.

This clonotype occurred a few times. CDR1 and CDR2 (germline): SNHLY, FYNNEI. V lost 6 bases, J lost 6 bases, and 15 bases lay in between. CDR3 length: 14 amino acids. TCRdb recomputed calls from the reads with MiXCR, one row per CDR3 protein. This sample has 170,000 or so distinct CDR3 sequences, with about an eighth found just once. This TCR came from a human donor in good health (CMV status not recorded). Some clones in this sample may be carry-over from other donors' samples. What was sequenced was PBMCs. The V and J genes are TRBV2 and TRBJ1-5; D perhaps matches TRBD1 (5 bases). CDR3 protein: CASRPGPGGQPQHF. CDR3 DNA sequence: TGTGCCAGCAGACCGGGACCAGGAGGTCAGCCCCAGCATTTT.